This T cell receptor beta chain was retrieved from a study of human T cells and chemical hapten exposure. Overall study findings and caveats: Because all patients had alopecia, their immune responses might differ from healthy ones.

TCRdb passed the RACE reads through MiXCR, listing each CDR3 protein once. This repertoire shows approximately 260,000 distinct CDR3 sequences, roughly 7.7% found once; its top ten account for 0.9% to 1.5%. This clonotype has a count of ten or more. Antigen specificity is unknown. This CDR3 contains 15 residues. Trimming cost V 3 bases and J 4 bases, with 10 bases left between them. The time point: pre-sensitization, week 0. Treatment specified: therapeutic diphenylcyclopropenone sensitization with weekly scalp DPC. The sequence came from a man younger than 30 with alopecia areata. Some clones in this sample may be carry-over from other donors' samples. The rearrangement joins TRBV12-3 or TRBV12-4 to TRBJ1-6, with a weak D call TRBD1 (5 bases). This material consisted of whole blood, taken in connection with sensitization to the hapten diphenylcyclopropenone (DPC). The CDR3 loop is CASSLDTEYNSPLHF. The CDR3 DNA is TGTGCCAGCAGTTTGGACACAGAGTATAATTCACCCCTCCACTTT.